This TCR beta chain was recovered during a study of blood T cells in healthy people across ages. Per the germline V gene, CDR1 is LGHDT and CDR2 is YNNKEL (reference sequence). CDR3 size: 12 residues. Trimming removed 0 bases at V and 7 bases at J, with 6 bases between. With a J-beta primer mix and a sample-barcoded 5' primer, a second PCR ran about 7 to 11 cycles. TCRdb analysed the 5' RACE reads with MiXCR anew, one entry per CDR3 protein. The sample carries around 600,000 distinct CDR3 sequences, around half recorded once. In regard to this clonotype: The target antigen is unknown.

Drawn from each donor were 9 to 10 milliliters of peripheral blood. Study-level points and caveats: PBMCs that were unsorted prevented a conclusive naive versus antigen-experienced comparison.

The receptor was derived from a man older than 75 in good health. The rearrangement joins TRBV3-1 to TRBJ1-2; no definite D call. Sequenced sample: blood. This chain's CDR3 is CASSQDPSGYTF. DNA for the CDR3: TGTGCCAGCAGCCAAGATCCCTCTGGCTACACCTTC.